Shown below are 28 T cell receptor beta chains from a single sample sequenced in a study of shared clonotypes between healthy human individuals. CD8 cells classed as naive were CD45RO-negative and positively selected for CCR7, excluding terminally differentiated effector memory CD45RA+ cells. TCRdb keeps only in-frame clones here, not all; method: immunoSEQ multiplex PCR. The sample yields more than 2 million clones, 93% seen once. Sequenced input: naive CD8+ T cells from PBMCs. All receptors derive from a man aged 18-30 years in good health. Some clones in this sample may be carry-over from other donors' samples.

V is TRBV20-1 and J is TRBJ1-1; D is unclear. This CDR3 is built from 11 residues. V lost 6 bases and J 1 base, leaving 6 bases between the germline ends. Germline values: CDR1 DFQATT, CDR2 SNEGSKA (reference sequence). Written as DNA, the CDR3 is TGCAGTGCAAGGAGGAACACTGAAGCTTTCTTT. This encodes CSARRNTEAFF.

CDR3 amino acids: CASSLAVSKGYSRGDADTQYF. CDR3 DNA: TGTGCCAGCAGCTTAGCCGTCTCTAAGGGTTATAGCAGGGGTGATGCAGATACGCAGTATTTT. This chain uses TRBV7-7 with TRBJ2-3; D might be TRBD1 (6 bases). The CDR3 loop spans 21 amino acids. The germline V gene encodes CDR1 SSHAT and CDR2 FNYEAQ (reference sequence). Trimming took 0 bases from V and 4 from J, leaving 29 bases between them.

This chain links TRBV6-1 with TRBJ2-1, with unresolved D. CDR3 length equals 12 residues. V shed 3 bases and J shed 5 bases, with 5 bases lying between them. Germline V lookup: CDR1 MNHNS, CDR2 SASEGT. The DNA of the CDR3 is TGTGCCAGCAGTGAGCTCGACAATGAGCAGTTCTTC. Translated: CASSELDNEQFF.

As concerns this clone: At the DNA level, this CDR3 is encoded by other sequences in the same sample as well. The chain has TRBV30 and TRBJ2-2; the D is unclear. The CDR3 runs to 11 residues. CDR1 GTSNPN and CDR2 SVGIG come from the germline V gene (reference sequence). V lost 0 bases and J lost 9, with 5 bases in between. CDR3 in amino acids: CAWSVGRELFF. DNA of the CDR3: TGTGCCTGGAGTGTAGGCCGGGAGCTGTTTTTT.

J is TRBJ1-1 and V is TRBV13, with 8 bases aligning to TRBD1. CDR1 is PRHDT, CDR2 FYEKMQ, per germline (reference sequence). V shed 1 base, J shed 6 bases, and the junction held 7 bases outside the gene matches. CDR3 length: 15 residues. The CDR3 protein is CASSLDGTGGAEAFF. As DNA, the CDR3 is TGTGCCAGCAGCTTAGATGGGACAGGTGGGGCTGAAGCTTTCTTT.

Regarding this clone: This specimen includes other DNA sequences encoding the same CDR3. This rearrangement joins TRBV27 to TRBJ2-6; D gene uncertain. The CDR3 sequence is 14 residues long. The V gene lost 2 bases and the J gene lost 0 bases, with 2 bases spanning the gap. Germline V gene data show CDR1 as MNHEY and CDR2 as SMNVEV (reference sequence). CDR3 sequence reads: CASSLNSGANVLTF. Written as DNA, the CDR3 is TGTGCCAGCAGTTTAAACTCTGGGGCCAACGTCCTGACTTTC.

The rearrangement joins TRBV7-3 to TRBJ2-3; a possible D gene is TRBD2 (6 bases). V was pared by 2 bases and J by 9 bases, with 9 bases between. In germline, CDR1 is SGHTA, CDR2 FQGTGA. CDR3 length equals 12 residues. The CDR3 bases are TGTGCCAGCAGCTTACCGGGAGAGACGCAGTATTTT. It encodes CASSLPGETQYF.

This chain links TRBV6-4 with TRBJ1-5; D is perhaps TRBD1 (6 bases). Germline V gene sequence: CDR1 MRHNA, CDR2 SNTAGT. With 10 bases removed from V and 1 base from J, the gap between germline ends came to 14 bases. The length of the CDR3 is 14 residues. DNA of the CDR3: TGTGCCATGATACAGGGAGTGAGCAATCAGCCCCAGCATTTT. Translated: CAMIQGVSNQPQHF.

V is TRBV7-9 and J is TRBJ1-4, with D uncertain. Germline V CDR1 and CDR2: SEHNR, FQNEAQ (reference sequence). The length of the CDR3 is 14 residues. Trimming took 1 base from V and 7 from J, leaving 10 bases between them. CDR3 residues: CASSLGIVSEKLFF. CDR3 DNA: TGTGCCAGCAGCTTAGGGATAGTGTCTGAAAAACTGTTTTTT.

The V call is TRBV6-1, the J call TRBJ1-5; D is unresolved. The germline gives CDR1 MNHNS, CDR2 SASEGT. The CDR3 runs to 11 residues. V lost 3 bases, J lost 8 bases, and 5 bases lay in between. The CDR3 reads CASSDGKPQHF. The CDR3 DNA follows: TGTGCCAGCAGTGACGGCAAGCCCCAGCATTTT.

The V call is TRBV7-9, the J call TRBJ2-7; D is uncertain. The CDR3 covers 13 residues. CDR1 SEHNR and CDR2 FQNEAQ come from the germline V gene (reference sequence). V gave up 0 bases and J gave up 6 bases, with 9 bases separating them. The CDR3 here is CASSLALWPEQYF. DNA for the CDR3: TGTGCCAGCAGCTTAGCGCTTTGGCCCGAGCAGTACTTC.

This clone showed up just a few times. V usage is TRBV28 and J usage is TRBJ1-1; D call uncertain. V lost 7 bases and J 4 bases, leaving 10 bases between the germline ends. This CDR3 is built from 12 residues. From germline, CDR1 is MDHEN and CDR2 SYDVKM. The DNA for the CDR3 is TGTGCCAGCATCCGAGGGAGCACTGAAGCTTTCTTT. It specifies CASIRGSTEAFF.

The chain combines TRBV4-1 with TRBJ2-3, with 9 bases lining up with TRBD2. V lost 9 bases and J lost 4; bases outside the gene matches: 8. Germline CDR1 and CDR2: MGHRA and YSYEKL. This CDR3 has 14 amino acids. CDR3 sequence (DNA): TGCGCCAGTAATAGAGCGGGAGGCTCAGATACGCAGTATTTT. This sequence encodes CASNRAGGSDTQYF.

The chain joins TRBV6-6 to TRBJ2-1; D might be TRBD1 (6 bases). The CDR3 is 14 residues long. In germline, CDR1 is MNHNY, CDR2 SVGAGI (reference sequence). V was clipped by 2 bases and J by 6 bases, with 11 bases between them. This CDR3 reads CASSYLTGFNEQFF. The CDR3 DNA sequence: TGTGCCAGCAGTTACCTAACAGGGTTCAATGAGCAGTTCTTC.

The chain carries TRBV27 and TRBJ2-2; D not certain. CDR3 length equals 14 residues. Germline V gene lookup returns CDR1 MNHEY and CDR2 SMNVEV (reference sequence). Between the trimmed V and J ends, which lost 8 bases and 6 bases, there was a span of 16 bases. CDR3 nucleotide sequence: TGTGCCAGCTGCTCTCACATTCTTCCCGGGGAGCTGTTTTTT. It specifies CASCSHILPGELFF.

This clone was picked up one time. The genes are TRBV11-2 and TRBJ2-7; D is possibly TRBD1 (6 bases). The germline V gene has CDR1 SGHAT and CDR2 FQNNGV. The ends were cut back, 1 base at V and 1 base at J, with 8 bases in the middle. The CDR3 covers 14 residues. The CDR3 loop is CASSLVQGSYEQYF. The DNA for the CDR3 is TGTGCCAGCAGCTTAGTACAGGGATCCTACGAGCAGTACTTC.

The V and J genes are TRBV10-1 and TRBJ2-7; D assignment may be TRBD1 or TRBD2 (5 bases each). The CDR3 consists of 13 residues. V was pared by 6 bases and J by 5 bases, with 14 bases between. Germline lookup yields CDR1 WNHNN and CDR2 SYGVQD (reference sequence). The CDR3 DNA reads as TGCGCCAGCAGCACCGGGACGAGGAACGAGCAGTACTTC. Encoded protein: CASSTGTRNEQYF.

The V and J genes are TRBV7-6 and TRBJ2-2; D possibly corresponds to TRBD1 (6 bases). This CDR3 spans 15 amino acids. Deletions cut 7 bases from V and 5 bases from J, with 17 bases between. Germline V gene data show CDR1 as SGHVS and CDR2 as FNYEAQ. CDR3 nucleotide sequence: TGTGCCAGCACCACTTGGGACACCTCGACCGGGGAGCTGTTTTTT. This translates into CASTTWDTSTGELFF. Combining the CDR3 with reference TRBV7-6 and TRBJ2-2 gives the whole variable domain GAGVSQSPRYKVTKRGQDVALRCDPISGHVSLYWYRQALGQGPEFLTYFNYEAQQDKSGLPNDRFSAERPEGSISTLTIQRTEQRDSAMYRCASTTWDTSTGELFFGEGSRLTVL.

The gene calls are TRBV15 and TRBJ2-5; D unresolved. This CDR3 region has 17 residues. Germline V lookup: CDR1 LNHNV, CDR2 YYDKDF (reference sequence). V shed 0 bases and J shed 0 bases, with 14 bases lying between them. CDR3 in DNA: TGTGCCACCAGCAGAGATATGCACCACAACGACCAAGAGACCCAGTACTTC. It is translated as CATSRDMHHNDQETQYF.

The chain employs TRBV5-8 and TRBJ2-7; D unclear. Trimming cost V 7 bases and J 12 bases, with 8 bases left between them. CDR1 is SGHTS and CDR2 is YDEGEE in the germline V gene. The CDR3 runs to 8 residues. The CDR3: CASPRRYF. The CDR3 DNA reads TGTGCCAGCCCCCGCCGGTACTTC.

The chain couples TRBV6-5 to TRBJ1-1; D is uncertain. Trimming left V 5 bases short and J 6 bases short, with 19 bases between. The CDR3 length is 15 residues. Germline assignment: CDR1 MNHEY and CDR2 SVGAGI. The CDR3 here is CASSAITPPWAEAFF. CDR3 in DNA: TGTGCCAGCAGTGCTATTACCCCCCCCTGGGCTGAAGCTTTCTTT.

The V call is TRBV27, the J call TRBJ2-7; D possibly corresponds to TRBD1 (5 bases). The CDR3 runs to 11 residues. CDR1 is MNHEY and CDR2 is SMNVEV in the germline V gene (reference sequence). The V gene lost 8 bases and the J gene lost 2 bases, with 7 bases spanning the gap. The CDR3 here is CASGATYEQYF. DNA for the CDR3: TGTGCCAGCGGGGCTACCTACGAGCAGTACTTC.

The genes are TRBV7-9 and TRBJ1-4; 8 nucleotides align to TRBD1. The length of the CDR3 is 14 residues. The germline CDR1 and CDR2 sequences are SEHNR and FQNEAQ (reference sequence). The V and J ends lost 6 bases and 7 bases, in that order; junction bases with no gene match: 7. As DNA, the CDR3 is TGTGCCAGCAGTACGGGACAGGCTGGTGAAAAACTGTTTTTT. Translation gives CASSTGQAGEKLFF. The full variable domain, its missing parts supplied by reference TRBV7-9 and TRBJ1-4, is DTGVSQNPRHKITKRGQNVTFRCDPISEHNRLYWYRQTLGQGPEFLTYFQNEAQLEKSRLLSDRFSAERPKGSFSTLEIQRTEQGDSAMYLCASSTGQAGEKLFFGSGTQLSVL.

This clone was counted a single time. At the DNA level, this CDR3 is encoded by other sequences in the same sample as well. The gene calls are TRBV27 and TRBJ2-7; 10 positions match TRBD1. This CDR3 is built from 14 residues. The germline gives CDR1 MNHEY, CDR2 SMNVEV (reference sequence). V lost 5 bases, J lost 4 bases, and 5 bases stayed unmatched. The CDR3 loop reads CASSLGQGGYEQYF. CDR3 nucleotides: TGTGCCAGCAGTCTTGGACAGGGGGGATACGAGCAGTACTTC.

The chain employs TRBV5-1 and TRBJ2-5; 9 bases fit TRBD2. After removal of 5 bases from V and 4 bases from J, the junction contained 9 bases not matched to a gene. This CDR3 contains 15 residues. Germline V gives CDR1 SGHRS, CDR2 YFSETQ. The CDR3 here is CASRREGLGRETQYF. CDR3 nucleotide sequence: TGCGCCAGCAGGCGGGAGGGCCTCGGCCGAGAGACCCAGTACTTC.

The chain uses TRBV29-1 and TRBJ2-7, with 7 bases identical to TRBD1. Trimming removed 2 bases from V and 6 bases from J; junction bases left unmatched: 7. The CDR3 covers 13 residues. From germline, CDR1 is SQVTM and CDR2 ANQGSEA. CDR3 sequence reads: CSVERGGPSEQYF. DNA for the CDR3: TGCAGCGTTGAACGAGGGGGCCCCTCCGAGCAGTACTTC.

J is TRBJ1-4 and V is TRBV5-1, with a weak D call TRBD1 (5 bases). Germline V lookup: CDR1 SGHRS, CDR2 YFSETQ. There are 12 residues in the CDR3. Trimming removed 0 bases from V and 10 bases from J, with 7 bases in between. The CDR3 protein is CASSLDGGKLFF. The CDR3 DNA reads TGCGCCAGCAGCTTGGATGGGGGAAAACTGTTTTTT.

This rearrangement joins TRBV10-3 to TRBJ1-1; D ambiguous. Germline V gene sequence: CDR1 ENHRY, CDR2 SYGVKD. This CDR3 is built from 14 residues. The V end lost 4 bases, the J end lost 1 base, and 10 bases lay between the germline ends. The CDR3 DNA reads as TGTGCCATCAGTGGTGGCTCACGGAACACTGAAGCTTTCTTT. It yields the protein CAISGGSRNTEAFF.